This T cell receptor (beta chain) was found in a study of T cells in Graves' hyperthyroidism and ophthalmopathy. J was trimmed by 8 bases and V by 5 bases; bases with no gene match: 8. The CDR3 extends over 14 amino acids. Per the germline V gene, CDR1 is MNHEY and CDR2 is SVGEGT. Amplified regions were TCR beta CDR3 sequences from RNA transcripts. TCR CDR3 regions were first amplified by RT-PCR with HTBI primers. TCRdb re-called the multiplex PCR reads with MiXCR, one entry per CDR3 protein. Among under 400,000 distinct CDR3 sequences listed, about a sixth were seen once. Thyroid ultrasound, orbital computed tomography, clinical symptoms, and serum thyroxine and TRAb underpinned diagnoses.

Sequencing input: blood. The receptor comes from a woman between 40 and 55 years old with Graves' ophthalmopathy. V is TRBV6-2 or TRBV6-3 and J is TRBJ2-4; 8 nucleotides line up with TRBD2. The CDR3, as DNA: TGTGCCAGCAGTCCAATAGCGGGATGGGACATTCAGTACTTC. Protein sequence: CASSPIAGWDIQYF.